The 11 T cell receptor beta chains below all came from one sample that was sequenced in a study of blood T cell repertoires in COVID-19. Sequencing was performed with immunoSEQ multiplex PCR; in TCRdb, only in-frame clones are kept and a portion is missing. The table records some 90,000 clones, around 88% of them present only once. Sample: peripheral blood. Receptor source: an elderly man with active or convalescent COVID-19.

This chain links TRBV2 with TRBJ2-5; 14 nucleotides align to TRBD2. The CDR3 contains 16 residues. After removal of 6 bases from V and 5 bases from J, the junction contained 8 bases not matched to a gene. CDR1 and CDR2 (germline): SNHLY, FYNNEI. The CDR3 loop reads CASRGGTSGSGETQYF. CDR3 DNA: TGTGCCAGCAGGGGAGGGACTAGCGGGAGTGGGGAGACCCAGTACTTC. The variable domain in full, completed from reference TRBV2 and TRBJ2-5, reads EPEVTQTPSHQVTQMGQEVILRCVPISNHLYFYWYRQILGQKVEFLVSFYNNEISEKSEIFDDQFSVERPDGSNFTLKIRSTKLEDSAMYFCASRGGTSGSGETQYFGPGTRLLVL.

V gene TRBV5-1 combines with J gene TRBJ1-2, with TRBD1 matching over 12 bases. CDR1 and CDR2 (germline): SGHRS, YFSETQ. Trimming at V came to 6 bases and at J to 8 bases, leaving 8 bases not matched to a gene. CDR3 length: 14 amino acids. The CDR3 loop reads CASNSGTGGGGYTF. CDR3 nucleotides: TGCGCCAGCAACTCCGGGACAGGGGGCGGAGGCTACACCTTC.

The rearrangement links TRBV27 to TRBJ1-1; tentatively, D is TRBD1 (6 bases). The germline V and J ends were trimmed by 7 bases and 0 bases, with 9 bases remaining between them. The CDR3 length is 13 residues. Germline-derived CDR1 and CDR2 are MNHEY and SMNVEV (reference sequence). The CDR3 reads CASKTGLNTEAFF. The CDR3 DNA reads TGTGCCAGCAAGACAGGACTGAACACTGAAGCTTTCTTT.

The J gene is TRBJ2-1, the V gene TRBV5-8, with TRBD1 as a possible D gene (5 bases). This CDR3 is 15 amino acids long. V gave up 1 base and J gave up 3 bases, with 11 bases separating them. CDR1 SGHTS and CDR2 YDEGEE come from the germline V gene. As DNA, the CDR3 is TGTGCCAGCAGCTTGAGGGGTGGCAACTACAATGAGCAGTTCTTC. Its protein is CASSLRGGNYNEQFF. The full variable domain, completed using reference TRBV5-8 and TRBJ2-1, is EAGVTQSPTHLIKTRGQQATLRCSPISGHTSVYWYQQALGLGLQFLLWYDEGEERNRGNFPPRFSGRQFPNYSSELNVNALELEDSALYLCASSLRGGNYNEQFFGPGTRLTVL.

The sample holds one count of this clone. The chain combines TRBV27 with TRBJ1-1; TRBD1 matches at 8 bases. Germline CDR1 is MNHEY and CDR2 is SMNVEV (reference sequence). The CDR3 totals 14 residues. V was pared by 6 bases and J by 4 bases, with 7 bases of the junction left unmatched. This CDR3 reads CASRAGGASTEAFF. CDR3 coding DNA: TGTGCCAGCAGAGCAGGGGGCGCGAGCACTGAAGCTTTCTTT.

This chain connects TRBV5-1 to TRBJ1-2; no firm D call. V was clipped by 2 bases and J by 2 bases, with 7 bases between them. The CDR3 extends over 13 amino acids. Germline CDR1 reads SGHRS; CDR2 reads YFSETQ. For the CDR3, the DNA is TGCGCCAGCAGCTTAGACACGAACTATGGCTACACCTTC. Encoded protein: CASSLDTNYGYTF. The variable domain in full, completed from reference TRBV5-1 and TRBJ1-2, reads KAGVTQTPRYLIKTRGQQVTLSCSPISGHRSVSWYQQTPGQGLQFLFEYFSETQRNKGNFPGRFSGRQFSNSRSEMNVSTLELGDSALYLCASSLDTNYGYTFGSGTRLTVV.

V is TRBV7-2 and J is TRBJ2-5; 8 bases line up with TRBD2. This CDR3 region has 13 residues. In germline, CDR1 is SGHTA, CDR2 FQGNSA. V was pared by 5 bases and J by 7 bases, with 6 bases of the junction left unmatched. The CDR3 region is CASSPGGRGTQYF. CDR3 coding DNA: TGTGCCAGCAGCCCGGGGGGGCGGGGGACCCAGTACTTC.

The V call is TRBV12-3 or TRBV12-4, the J call TRBJ1-1; D not resolved. This CDR3 comprises 13 residues. V was clipped by 2 bases and J by 4 bases, with 8 bases between them. Here the CDR3 reads CASSLHSITEAFF. In DNA, the CDR3 is TGTGCCAGCAGTTTACATAGTATCACTGAAGCTTTCTTT.

The V call is TRBV6-2 or TRBV6-3, the J call TRBJ1-6; D possibly corresponds to TRBD1 (5 bases). Germline lookup yields CDR1 MNHEY and CDR2 SVGEGT. The length of the CDR3 is 16 residues. The V gene lost 5 bases and the J gene lost 7 bases, with 18 bases spanning the gap. CDR3 sequence reads: CASSPLGPGGNSPLHF. CDR3 coding DNA: TGTGCCAGCAGTCCGCTGGGGCCCGGCGGAAATTCACCCCTCCACTTT.

This clone has just a few counts. The CDR3 loop reads CASSRKQMNTEAFF. In nucleotides, the CDR3 is TGTGCCAGCAGCCGAAAACAGATGAACACTGAAGCTTTCTTT. The chain uses TRBV5-6 and TRBJ1-1, with D hard to call. Germline loops: CDR1 SGHDT, CDR2 YYEEEE. Trimming removed 4 bases from V and 0 bases from J, with 10 bases in between. The CDR3 extends over 14 amino acids. The whole variable domain, remainder taken from reference TRBV5-6 and TRBJ1-1, is DAGVTQSPTHLIKTRGQQVTLRCSPKSGHDTVSWYQQALGQGPQFIFQYYEEEERQRGNFPDRFSGHQFPNYSSELNVNALLLGDSALYLCASSRKQMNTEAFFGQGTRLTVV.

CDR3 sequence reads: CASSSPRDRIEKLFF. CDR3 bases: TGTGCCAGCAGCTCCCCCAGGGATAGGATTGAAAAACTGTTTTTT. The chain links TRBV11-2 to TRBJ1-4; a possible D gene is TRBD1 (5 bases). V was clipped by 4 bases and J by 7 bases, with 16 bases between them. Germline V gene data show CDR1 as SGHAT and CDR2 as FQNNGV. The CDR3 totals 15 residues.